This T cell receptor beta chain derives from a study of cytomegalovirus exposure and HLA in healthy donors. This PCR relied on a set of 60 Vbeta primers and 13 Jbeta primers. Clones were read by immunoSEQ multiplex PCR, and TCRdb kept only the in-frame ones, dropping some. The table shows 95,000 to 110,000 clones, with 76% occurring only once. The germline V gene has CDR1 ENHRY and CDR2 SYGVKD. V was shortened by 6 bases and J by 7 bases, with 12 bases between the two germline ends. The CDR3 sequence is 13 residues long. V and J are TRBV10-3 and TRBJ2-2, with D maybe TRBD2 (6 bases). This sequence originates from a woman aged 18-30 years in good health and CMV-seropositive. The specimen sequenced was PBMCs. In DNA form, the CDR3 reads TGTGCCATCAGCGACGCCGGGGGCGGGGAGCTGTTTTTT. Translated, it gives CAISDAGGGELFF.